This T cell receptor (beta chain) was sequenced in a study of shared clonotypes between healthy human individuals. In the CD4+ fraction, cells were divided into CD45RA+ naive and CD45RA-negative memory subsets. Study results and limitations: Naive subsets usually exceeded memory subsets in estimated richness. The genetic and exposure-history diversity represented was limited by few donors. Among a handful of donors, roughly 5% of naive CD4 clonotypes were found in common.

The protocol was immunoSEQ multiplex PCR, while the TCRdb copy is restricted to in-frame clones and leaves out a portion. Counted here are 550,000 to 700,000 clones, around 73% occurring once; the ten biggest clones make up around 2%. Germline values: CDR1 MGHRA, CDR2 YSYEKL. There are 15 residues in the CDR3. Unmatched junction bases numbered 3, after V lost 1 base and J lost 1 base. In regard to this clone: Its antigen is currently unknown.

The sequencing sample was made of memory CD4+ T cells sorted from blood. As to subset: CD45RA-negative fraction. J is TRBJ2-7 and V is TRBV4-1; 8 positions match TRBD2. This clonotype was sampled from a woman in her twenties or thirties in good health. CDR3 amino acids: CASSQAGGQSYEQYF. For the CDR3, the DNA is TGCGCCAGCAGCCAAGCGGGAGGGCAGTCCTACGAGCAGTACTTC.